Listed below are T cell receptor beta chains from one sample, sequenced in a study of OX40 agonist ivuxolimab in advanced cancers. Some clones are missing from TCRdb's copy, which holds only in-frame ones; the method was immunoSEQ multiplex PCR. The profile shows 75,000 to 100,000 clones, 70% to 85% of them singletons. The sequencing used CD4+ or CD8+ T cells sorted from blood, collected in a trial of the OX40 agonist ivuxolimab. These receptors were collected from an adult with an advanced solid tumor such as melanoma, head and neck, liver or kidney cancer. The CDR3 runs from the conserved cysteine through the conserved F or W. Fields, in order: clone size, D gene, V gene, J gene, CDR3 protein, CDR3 DNA. D genes are given only for firm matches. Size is stated for part of the rows, as once, few or many counts, or as a class when the clone is expanded.

-	-	TRBV28	TRBJ1-1	CASSSGAGAPEAFF	TGTGCCAGCAGTTCAGGGGCGGGCGCCCCTGAAGCTTTCTTT
-	TRBD1	TRBV2	TRBJ1-1	CASRKGAGGTEAFF	TGTGCCAGCAGGAAGGGGGCCGGTGGCACTGAAGCTTTCTTT
once	-	TRBV27	TRBJ2-4	CASSPSGAPAKNIQYF	TGTGCCAGCAGTCCATCGGGGGCCCCCGCCAAAAACATTCAGTACTTC
-	TRBD1	TRBV7-3	TRBJ2-7	CASSLSQGVGEQYF	TGTGCCAGCAGCTTATCACAGGGGGTGGGCGAGCAGTACTTC
-	-	TRBV2	TRBJ2-3	CASRVLSTDTQYF	TGTGCCAGCAGGGTACTCAGCACAGATACGCAGTATTTT
-	TRBD1	TRBV5-8	TRBJ1-1	CASSLEGADTEAFF	TGTGCCAGCAGCTTGGAGGGGGCCGACACTGAAGCTTTCTTT
-	-	TRBV15	TRBJ2-1	CATSRVAALTYNEQFF	TGTGCCACCAGCAGAGTTGCGGCGCTAACCTACAATGAGCAGTTCTTC
-	-	TRBV19	TRBJ1-2	CASSTSDSNYGYTF	TGTGCCAGTAGTACCTCTGACAGTAACTATGGCTACACCTTC
-	TRBD2	TRBV5-4	TRBJ2-7	CASSATSGGLYEQYF	TGTGCCAGCAGCGCTACTAGCGGGGGGTTGTACGAGCAGTACTTC
few	-	TRBV12-5	TRBJ1-2	CASGLAPTGSSYTF	TGTGCTAGTGGTTTGGCCCCTACAGGGTCAAGCTACACCTTC
-	TRBD2	TRBV7-2	TRBJ2-4	CASSLWEGNIQYF	TGTGCCAGCAGCTTATGGGAGGGAAACATTCAGTACTTC
few	TRBD2	TRBV5-1	TRBJ2-1	CASSPPPSGRGEQFF	TGCGCCAGCAGCCCGCCCCCTAGCGGGAGGGGTGAGCAGTTCTTC
-	-	TRBV11-3	TRBJ2-7	CASSLVQGYEQYF	TGTGCCAGCAGCTTAGTCCAGGGATACGAGCAGTACTTC
-	-	TRBV11-2	TRBJ1-4	CASSLGLGGTEKLFF	TGTGCCAGCAGCTTAGGATTAGGGGGGACAGAAAAACTGTTTTTT
few	TRBD1	TRBV9	TRBJ2-5	CASSVRGLGETQYF	TGTGCCAGCAGCGTAAGGGGGCTGGGAGAGACCCAGTACTTC
-	TRBD1	TRBV29-1	TRBJ1-2	CSVDSSGTGHGYTF	TGCAGCGTTGACTCATCCGGGACAGGGCATGGCTACACCTTC
-	-	TRBV6-1	TRBJ1-2	CASGLGGYGYTF	TGTGCCAGCGGGCTAGGGGGCTATGGCTACACCTTC
-	TRBD1	TRBV28	TRBJ1-1	CAIRGGGGAFF	TGTGCCATTAGGGGAGGGGGCGGAGCTTTCTTT
once	TRBD1	TRBV5-1	TRBJ1-1	CASSSQGENTEAFF	TGCGCCAGCAGCTCCCAGGGGGAGAACACTGAAGCTTTCTTT
-	TRBD2	TRBV5-6	TRBJ2-7	CASSSYSGTSGSWSYEQYF	TGTGCCAGCAGCTCCTATTCCGGGACTAGCGGGAGTTGGAGCTACGAGCAGTACTTC
-	-	TRBV18	TRBJ2-5	CASSRGRRQETQYF	TGTGCCAGCTCACGAGGCAGGCGCCAAGAGACCCAGTACTTC
once	-	TRBV7-8	TRBJ1-3	CASSLAQLTPSGNTIYF	TGTGCCAGCAGCTTAGCACAGCTCACCCCCTCTGGAAACACCATATATTTT
-	-	TRBV27	TRBJ2-2	CASSSSISLGDGTGELFF	TGTGCCAGCAGTTCATCGATATCCCTCGGGGACGGCACCGGGGAGCTGTTTTTT
-	TRBD1	TRBV7-9	TRBJ1-2	CASSSTGDYGYTF	TGTGCCAGCAGCTCGACAGGGGACTATGGCTACACCTTC
-	-	TRBV6-1	TRBJ2-2	CASSEMIQMNTGELFF	TGTGCCAGCAGTGAAATGATCCAAATGAACACCGGGGAGCTGTTTTTT
-	TRBD2	TRBV18	TRBJ2-1	CASSPRTSGDYNEQFF	TGTGCCAGCTCACCACGAACTAGCGGAGACTACAATGAGCAGTTCTTC
-	-	TRBV5-1	TRBJ2-2	CASSTYTGELFF	TGCGCCAGCAGCACTTACACCGGGGAGCTGTTTTTT
-	-	TRBV7-6	TRBJ1-5	CASSLLNQPQHF	TGTGCCAGCAGCTTATTGAATCAGCCCCAGCATTTT
-	-	TRBV19	TRBJ2-7	CASRPRGSYEQYF	TGTGCCAGTAGGCCGCGGGGCTCGTACGAGCAGTACTTC
-	TRBD1	TRBV6-6	TRBJ1-1	CASSYPTGARTEAFF	TGTGCCAGCAGTTACCCTACAGGGGCGAGGACTGAAGCTTTCTTT
-	TRBD2	TRBV15	TRBJ2-3	CATSSPGGRKDTQYF	TGTGCCACCAGCAGCCCGGGGGGGCGGAAAGATACGCAGTATTTT
-	-	TRBV7-2	TRBJ2-7	CASSLGGPYSYEQYF	TGTGCCAGCAGCCTAGGGGGGCCATACTCCTACGAGCAGTACTTC
-	-	TRBV7-2	TRBJ1-5	CASSPTVGVHQPQHF	TGTGCCAGCAGCCCCACAGTTGGGGTACATCAGCCCCAGCATTTT
-	-	TRBV30	TRBJ1-2	CAWRLGPGGYTF	TGTGCCTGGAGGCTCGGGCCAGGGGGCTACACCTTC
-	-	TRBV4-1	TRBJ2-1	CASSQMSGFDEQFF	TGCGCCAGCAGCCAAATGAGTGGTTTCGATGAGCAGTTCTTC
-	-	TRBV11-1	TRBJ1-2	CASSLTQFNYGYTF	TGTGCCAGCAGCTTAACACAGTTTAACTATGGCTACACCTTC
-	TRBD1	TRBV2	TRBJ1-1	CATGTGREDTEAFF	TGTGCCACCGGGACAGGGAGGGAAGACACTGAAGCTTTCTTT
-	-	TRBV18	TRBJ2-5	CASSPNGWEETQYF	TGTGCCAGCTCACCAAATGGTTGGGAAGAGACCCAGTACTTC
-	-	TRBV28	TRBJ2-7	CASSPLGDYNYEQYF	TGTGCCAGCAGTCCGTTGGGGGATTATAATTACGAGCAGTACTTC
-	TRBD1	TRBV7-2	TRBJ1-5	CASSPDRSKPQHF	TGTGCCAGCAGCCCGGACAGGTCCAAGCCCCAGCATTTT
-	-	TRBV18	TRBJ2-1	CASSRGSSYNEQFF	TGTGCCAGCTCGAGGGGGAGCTCCTACAATGAGCAGTTCTTC
-	TRBD2	TRBV7-2	TRBJ2-7	CASSPLTSGSSYEQYF	TGTGCCAGCAGCCCACTGACTAGCGGGTCATCCTACGAGCAGTACTTC
-	TRBD1	TRBV7-6	TRBJ1-3	CASSPKTGNGNTIYF	TGTGCCAGCAGCCCCAAGACAGGGAATGGAAACACCATATATTTT
-	TRBD1	TRBV30	TRBJ1-1	CAWRRGGASWTEAFF	TGTGCCTGGAGGAGAGGGGGCGCGTCTTGGACTGAAGCTTTCTTT
-	TRBD2	TRBV2	TRBJ2-3	CASSESGTRTDTQYF	TGTGCCAGCAGTGAAAGCGGGACCCGCACAGATACGCAGTATTTT
-	-	TRBV5-6	TRBJ1-6	CASSEEVRSPLHF	TGTGCCAGCAGCGAGGAGGTTCGGTCACCCCTCCACTTT
-	TRBD1	TRBV11-2	TRBJ1-1	CASSLRQGGFTEAFF	TGTGCCAGCAGCCTCAGACAGGGAGGGTTCACTGAAGCTTTCTTT
-	TRBD2	TRBV6-1	TRBJ2-7	CASSEWLGTSGSYEQYF	TGTGCCAGCAGTGAATGGTTGGGGACTAGCGGATCCTACGAGCAGTACTTC
once	-	TRBV2	TRBJ2-7	CASSFGLVRDYEQYF	TGTGCCAGCAGTTTTGGACTTGTCAGGGACTACGAGCAGTACTTC
-	TRBD2	TRBV7-9	TRBJ2-7	CASSEGLAGIYEQYF	TGTGCCAGCAGCGAGGGACTAGCGGGGATCTACGAGCAGTACTTC
-	TRBD1	TRBV19	TRBJ1-2	CASSPRQGRAGYTF	TGTGCCAGTAGTCCGCGACAGGGTCGAGCTGGCTACACCTTC
-	-	TRBV7-8	TRBJ2-7	CASSIGRQTYEQYF	TGTGCCAGCAGCATAGGGCGGCAGACCTACGAGCAGTACTTC